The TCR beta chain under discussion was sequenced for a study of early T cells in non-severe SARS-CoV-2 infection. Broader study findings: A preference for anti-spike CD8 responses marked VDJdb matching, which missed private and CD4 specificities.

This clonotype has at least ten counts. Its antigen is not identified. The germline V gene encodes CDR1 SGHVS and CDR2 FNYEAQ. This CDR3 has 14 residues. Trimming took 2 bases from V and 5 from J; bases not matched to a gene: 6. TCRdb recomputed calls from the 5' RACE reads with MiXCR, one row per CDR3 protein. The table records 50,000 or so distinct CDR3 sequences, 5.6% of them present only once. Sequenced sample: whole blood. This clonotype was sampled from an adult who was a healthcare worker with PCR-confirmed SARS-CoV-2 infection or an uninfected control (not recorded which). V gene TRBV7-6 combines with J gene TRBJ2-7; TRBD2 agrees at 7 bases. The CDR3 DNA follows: TGTGCCAGCAGCTTACGCGGGAGAGATAACGAGCAGTACTTC. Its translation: CASSLRGRDNEQYF.